Listed below are T cell receptor beta chains from one sample, sequenced in a study of blood T cells in healthy people across ages. Via MiXCR, TCRdb re-called the 5' RACE reads, giving one row per CDR3 protein. The sample has about 670,000 distinct CDR3 sequences, 40% to 65% seen once. Sequencing used blood. The receptor source for this set is an elderly woman in good health. Both conserved end residues are part of each CDR3. The D gene is left open where the match is weak. Some rows have no size entry. The others give once, few or many, or a class for an expanded clone.

clone_size j_call d_call v_call cdr3_nt cdr3_aa
once TRBJ2-3 TRBD2 TRBV7-2 TGTGCCAGCAGCGGAGGGAGGGTGACAGCAAGGATAGATACGCAGTATTTT CASSGGRVTARIDTQYF
- TRBJ2-5 TRBD2 TRBV5-1 TGCGCCAGCAGCTCGGGAGGTTCCCAAGAGACCCAGTACTTC CASSSGGSQETQYF
- TRBJ2-1 TRBD2 TRBV14 TGTGCCAGCAGCCCCGGGACTAGCGCTATCAATGAGCAGTTCTTC CASSPGTSAINEQFF
many TRBJ2-3 - TRBV7-9 TGTGCCAGCAGCTTATATGTCTCCCTGGCCCCAGATACGCAGTATTTT CASSLYVSLAPDTQYF
- TRBJ2-7 TRBD2 TRBV3-1 TGTGCCAGCAGCCAATCCGGGGGACTAGCGTACTACGAGCAGTACTTC CASSQSGGLAYYEQYF
- TRBJ2-3 TRBD1 TRBV12-3/TRBV12-4 TGTGCCAGCAGTTTAGGGCTCACCAGGGGGCCAGATACGCAGTATTTT CASSLGLTRGPDTQYF
- TRBJ1-6 - TRBV9 TGTGCCAGCAGCGTCAGCTGGGGGGAGAGACCCCTCCACTTT CASSVSWGERPLHF
- TRBJ2-3 - TRBV10-2 TGCGCCAGCAGCCCCGAGGCTCCAGATACGCAGTATTTT CASSPEAPDTQYF
- TRBJ2-2 - TRBV6-6 TGTGCCAGCAGTTATGATAGGGGGGGGACCGGGGAGCTGTTTTTT CASSYDRGGTGELFF
- TRBJ1-2 - TRBV6-5 TGTGCCAGCCGCAACCCCGGTTATGGCTACACCTTC CASRNPGYGYTF
- TRBJ2-3 - TRBV3-1 TGTGCCAGCAGTCGCGGGACTCTACGAGATACGCAGTATTTT CASSRGTLRDTQYF
- TRBJ2-7 - TRBV7-9 TGTGCCAGCAGCCAAAAGGGACCGACCGTCCCTACCGAGCAGTACTTC CASSQKGPTVPTEQYF
- TRBJ2-3 TRBD1 TRBV3-1 TGTGCCAGCAGCCAAGACGGTGGACAGGGGGCAGATACGCAGTATTTT CASSQDGGQGADTQYF
- TRBJ1-1 TRBD1 TRBV5-1 TGCGCCAGCAGCTCAGGACAGGGTCGGGTTACTGAAGCTTTCTTT CASSSGQGRVTEAFF
once TRBJ2-1 TRBD2 TRBV29-1 TGCAGCCTTGGACTAGACTACAATGAGCAGTTCTTC CSLGLDYNEQFF
few TRBJ1-2 - TRBV20-1 TGCAGTGCTAGAGATGGCAGGACCTATGGCTACACCTTC CSARDGRTYGYTF
- TRBJ2-7 - TRBV4-1 TGCGCCAGCAGCCTCAAAAGCCCCCACGGGGGAAGCTCCTACGAGCAGTACTTC CASSLKSPHGGSSYEQYF
many TRBJ1-2 TRBD1 TRBV5-1 TGCGCCAGCAGCCCTACTCGGACAGGCCGGGGCTACACCTTC CASSPTRTGRGYTF
- TRBJ2-1 TRBD1 TRBV27 TGTGCCGGTAGTCCCCGGACAGGGGGGAGCGGTAAGCAGTTCTTC CAGSPRTGGSGKQFF
- TRBJ2-2 TRBD2 TRBV2 TGTGCCGTTCGGCTAGCGGGTTTTACCGGGGAGCTGTTTTTT CAVRLAGFTGELFF
few TRBJ1-2 - TRBV30 TGTGCCTGGAGTGTAGCTGGGTTGTATGGCTACACCTTC CAWSVAGLYGYTF
once TRBJ1-2 TRBD1 TRBV28 TGTGCCAGTACGGAACAGGGGCACTATGGCTACACCTTC CASTEQGHYGYTF